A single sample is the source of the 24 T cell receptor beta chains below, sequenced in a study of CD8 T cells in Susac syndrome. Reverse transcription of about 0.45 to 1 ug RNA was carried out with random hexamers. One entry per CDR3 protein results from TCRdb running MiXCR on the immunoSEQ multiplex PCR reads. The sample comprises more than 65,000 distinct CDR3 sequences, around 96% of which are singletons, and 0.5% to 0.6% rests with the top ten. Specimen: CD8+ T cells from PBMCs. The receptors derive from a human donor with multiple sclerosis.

In DNA, the CDR3 is TGTGCCAGTAGCCTTCGGAAGGACAGTCGCATGTCCTACGAGCAGTACTTC. It yields the protein CASSLRKDSRMSYEQYF. V and J are TRBV19 and TRBJ2-7; tentative D call: TRBD1 (6 bases). This CDR3 spans 17 amino acids. Germline V gives CDR1 LNHDA, CDR2 SQIVND (reference sequence). V lost 6 bases and J 1 base, leaving 22 bases between the germline ends. Using reference TRBV19 and TRBJ2-7 for the parts outside the CDR3, the full variable domain is DGGITQSPKYLFRKEGQNVTLSCEQNLNHDAMYWYRQDPGQGLRLIYYSQIVNDFQKGDIAEGYSVSREKKESFPLTVTSAQKNPTAFYLCASSLRKDSRMSYEQYFGPGTRLTVT.

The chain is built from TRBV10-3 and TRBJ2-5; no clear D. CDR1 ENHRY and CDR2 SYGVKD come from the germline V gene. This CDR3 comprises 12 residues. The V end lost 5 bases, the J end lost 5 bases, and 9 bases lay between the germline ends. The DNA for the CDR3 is TGTGCCATCAGTCTTATGAGGGAGACCCAGTACTTC. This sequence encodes CAISLMRETQYF.

This chain's CDR3 is CASSFDPRGSNQPQHF. Written as DNA, the CDR3 is TGTGCCAGCAGTTTCGACCCGCGGGGCAGCAATCAGCCCCAGCATTTT. The chain recombines TRBV12-3 or TRBV12-4 with TRBJ1-5, with D perhaps matching TRBD1 (5 bases). The CDR3 runs 16 residues. Trimming cost V 3 bases and J 1 base, with 13 bases left between them.

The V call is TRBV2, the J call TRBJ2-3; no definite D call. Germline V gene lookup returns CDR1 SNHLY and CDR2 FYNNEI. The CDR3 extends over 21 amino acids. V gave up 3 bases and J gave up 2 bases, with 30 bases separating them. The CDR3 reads CASSDDLPFGETPPDTDTQYF. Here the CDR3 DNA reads TGTGCCAGCAGTGACGACCTGCCGTTTGGAGAGACCCCACCCGACACAGATACGCAGTATTTT.

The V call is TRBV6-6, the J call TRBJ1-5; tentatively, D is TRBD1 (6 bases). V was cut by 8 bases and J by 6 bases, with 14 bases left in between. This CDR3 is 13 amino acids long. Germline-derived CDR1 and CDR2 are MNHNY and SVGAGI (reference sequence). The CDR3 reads CASQGLPSQPQHF. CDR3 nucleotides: TGTGCCAGCCAGGGGCTTCCTAGTCAGCCCCAGCATTTT.

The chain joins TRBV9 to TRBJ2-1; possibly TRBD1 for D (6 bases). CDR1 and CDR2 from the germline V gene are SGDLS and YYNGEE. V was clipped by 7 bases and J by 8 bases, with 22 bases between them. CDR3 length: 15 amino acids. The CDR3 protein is CASVPETGEADEQFF. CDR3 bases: TGTGCCAGCGTACCCGAGACAGGAGAGGCGGATGAGCAGTTCTTC.

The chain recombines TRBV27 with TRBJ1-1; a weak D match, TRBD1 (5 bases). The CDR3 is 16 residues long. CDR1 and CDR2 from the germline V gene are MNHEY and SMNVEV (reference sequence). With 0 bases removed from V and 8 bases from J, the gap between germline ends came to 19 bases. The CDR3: CASSLSSMGRAAEAFF. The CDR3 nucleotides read TGTGCCAGCAGTTTATCTAGTATGGGCAGGGCAGCCGAAGCTTTCTTT.

The CDR3 reads CASSQDLTGNSPLHF. The CDR3 DNA reads as TGCGCCAGCAGCCAAGACCTGACAGGGAATTCACCCCTCCACTTT. The chain couples TRBV4-3 to TRBJ1-6; 7 bases agree with TRBD1. This CDR3 contains 15 residues. Per the germline V gene, CDR1 is LGHNA and CDR2 is YSLEER. The trim removed 0 bases at V and 7 bases at J, leaving 3 bases unmatched.

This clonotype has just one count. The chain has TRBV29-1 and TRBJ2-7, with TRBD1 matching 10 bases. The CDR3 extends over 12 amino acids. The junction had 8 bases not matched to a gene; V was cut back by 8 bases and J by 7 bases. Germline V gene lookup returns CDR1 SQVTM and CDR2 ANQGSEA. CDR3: CSTGTGVGEQYF. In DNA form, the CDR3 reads TGCAGCACCGGGACAGGGGTTGGGGAGCAGTACTTC.

This CDR3 reads CSAREDDASYVDEQFF. The CDR3 bases are TGCAGTGCTAGAGAGGACGACGCTAGTTATGTCGATGAGCAGTTCTTC. The V call is TRBV20-1, the J call TRBJ2-1, with D unclear. Germline CDR1 and CDR2: DFQATT and SNEGSKA (reference sequence). Trimming took 0 bases from V and 8 from J, leaving 20 bases between them. This CDR3 comprises 16 residues.

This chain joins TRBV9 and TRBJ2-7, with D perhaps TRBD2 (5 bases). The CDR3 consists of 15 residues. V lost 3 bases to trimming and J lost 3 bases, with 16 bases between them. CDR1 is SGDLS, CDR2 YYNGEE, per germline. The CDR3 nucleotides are TGTGCCAGCAGCGCCGGGCCCCATGGGAGCTACGAGCAGTACTTC. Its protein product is CASSAGPHGSYEQYF. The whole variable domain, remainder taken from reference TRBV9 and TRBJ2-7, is DSGVTQTPKHLITATGQRVTLRCSPRSGDLSVYWYQQSLDQGLQFLIQYYNGEERAKGNILERFSAQQFPDLHSELNLSSLELGDSALYFCASSAGPHGSYEQYFGPGTRLTVT.

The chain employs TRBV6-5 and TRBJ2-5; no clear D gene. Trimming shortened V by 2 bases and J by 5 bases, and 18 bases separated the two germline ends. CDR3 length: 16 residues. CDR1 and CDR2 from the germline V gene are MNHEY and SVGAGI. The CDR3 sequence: CASSYRVSRWLETQYF. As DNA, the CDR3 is TGTGCCAGCAGTTACCGTGTCAGTAGATGGTTGGAGACCCAGTACTTC.

The CDR3 DNA follows: TGTGCCAGCAGCTTAGGACTAGCGGGGGTGAGCTCCTACAATGAGCAGTTCTTC. Residues: CASSLGLAGVSSYNEQFF. This chain uses TRBV13 with TRBJ2-1; 11 nucleotides match TRBD2. V lost 0 bases and J lost 0; bases outside the gene matches: 4. Germline loops: CDR1 PRHDT, CDR2 FYEKMQ (reference sequence). The CDR3 sequence is 18 residues long.

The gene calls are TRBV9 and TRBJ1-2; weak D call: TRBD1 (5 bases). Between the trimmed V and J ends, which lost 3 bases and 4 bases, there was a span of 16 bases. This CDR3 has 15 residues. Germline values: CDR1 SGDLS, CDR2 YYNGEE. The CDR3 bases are TGTGCCAGCAGCGCCCGCGTGGGGGGAAGCTATGGCTACACCTTC. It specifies CASSARVGGSYGYTF. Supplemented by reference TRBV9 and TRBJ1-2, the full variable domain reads DSGVTQTPKHLITATGQRVTLRCSPRSGDLSVYWYQQSLDQGLQFLIQYYNGEERAKGNILERFSAQQFPDLHSELNLSSLELGDSALYFCASSARVGGSYGYTFGSGTRLTVV.

Here the CDR3 DNA reads TGCAGCGTTGAAGATTTTGGCACAGGGGTTGGATTTGGGGCCAACGTCCTGACTTTC. Its protein is CSVEDFGTGVGFGANVLTF. This chain links TRBV29-1 with TRBJ2-6; TRBD1 matches at 7 bases. The V gene's germline CDR1 is SQVTM and CDR2 ANQGSEA. The CDR3 extends over 19 amino acids. V dropped 0 bases and J dropped 3; count of bases not matched to a gene: 14.

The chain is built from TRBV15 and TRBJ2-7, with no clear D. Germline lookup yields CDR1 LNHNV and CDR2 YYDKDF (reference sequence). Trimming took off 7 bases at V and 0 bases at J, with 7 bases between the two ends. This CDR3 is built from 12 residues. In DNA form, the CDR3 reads TGTGCCACCAAGCATAGCTCCTACGAGCAGTACTTC. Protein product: CATKHSSYEQYF.

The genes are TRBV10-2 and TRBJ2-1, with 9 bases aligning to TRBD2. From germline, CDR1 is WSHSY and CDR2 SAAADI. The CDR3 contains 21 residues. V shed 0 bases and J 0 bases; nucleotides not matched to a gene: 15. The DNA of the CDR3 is TGCGCCAGCAGTGAGTCGGGTGGGGAGCGGGAGGTTCCCAACTCCTACAATGAGCAGTTCTTC. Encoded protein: CASSESGGEREVPNSYNEQFF.

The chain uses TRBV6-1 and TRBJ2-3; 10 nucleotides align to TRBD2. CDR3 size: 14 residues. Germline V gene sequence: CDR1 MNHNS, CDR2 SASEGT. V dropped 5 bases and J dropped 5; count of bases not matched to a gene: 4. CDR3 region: CASSPGLALDTQYF. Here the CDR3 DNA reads TGTGCCAGCAGTCCGGGACTAGCGCTAGATACGCAGTATTTT.

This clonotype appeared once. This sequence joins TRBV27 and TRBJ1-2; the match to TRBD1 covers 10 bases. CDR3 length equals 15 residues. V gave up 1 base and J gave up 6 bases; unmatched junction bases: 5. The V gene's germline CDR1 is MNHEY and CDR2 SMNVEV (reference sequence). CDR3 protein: CASSLYRTGGNGYTF. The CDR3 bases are TGTGCCAGCAGTTTATACCGGACAGGGGGAAATGGCTACACCTTC.

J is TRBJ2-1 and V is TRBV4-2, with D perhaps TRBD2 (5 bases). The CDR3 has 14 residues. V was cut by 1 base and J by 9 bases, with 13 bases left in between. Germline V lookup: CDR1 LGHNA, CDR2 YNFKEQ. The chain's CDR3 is CASSQVGEGTEQFF. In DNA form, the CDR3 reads TGTGCCAGCAGCCAAGTTGGCGAGGGAACTGAGCAGTTCTTC.

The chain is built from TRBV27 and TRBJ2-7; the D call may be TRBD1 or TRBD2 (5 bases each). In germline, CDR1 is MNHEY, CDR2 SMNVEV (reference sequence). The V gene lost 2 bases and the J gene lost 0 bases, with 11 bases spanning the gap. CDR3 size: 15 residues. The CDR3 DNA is TGTGCCAGCAGTTTAGAGCCAGGGAGCTCCTACGAGCAGTACTTC. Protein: CASSLEPGSSYEQYF.

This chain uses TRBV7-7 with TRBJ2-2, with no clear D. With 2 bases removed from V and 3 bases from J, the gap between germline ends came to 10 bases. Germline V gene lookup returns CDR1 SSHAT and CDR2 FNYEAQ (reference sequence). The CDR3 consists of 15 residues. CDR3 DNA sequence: TGTGCCAGCAGCTTAACTATGGATGACACCGGGGAGCTGTTTTTT. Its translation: CASSLTMDDTGELFF.

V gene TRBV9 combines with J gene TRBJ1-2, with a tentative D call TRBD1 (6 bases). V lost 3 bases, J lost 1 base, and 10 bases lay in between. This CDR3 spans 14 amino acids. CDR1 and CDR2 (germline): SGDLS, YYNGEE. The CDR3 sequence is CASSAADSNYGYTF. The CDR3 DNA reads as TGTGCCAGCAGCGCCGCGGACAGTAACTATGGCTACACCTTC.

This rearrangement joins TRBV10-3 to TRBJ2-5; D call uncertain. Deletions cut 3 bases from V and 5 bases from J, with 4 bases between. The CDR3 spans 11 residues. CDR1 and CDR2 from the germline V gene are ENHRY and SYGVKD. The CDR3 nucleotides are TGTGCCATCAGTGATGTTGAGACCCAGTACTTC. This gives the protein CAISDVETQYF.